This T cell receptor beta chain was recovered during a study of CD8+ T cells in alopecia areata. Study overall: The drug, oral tofacitinib, was given to treated patients at 5 to 10 mg twice daily. The SALT score measured affected scalp surface percentage in treated patients. General observations from the study: Amid tofacitinib therapy, many expanded lesional clones stayed present in scalp and blood. Scalp repertoires also include resident alphabeta T cells from normal skin.

RNA extraction was followed by reverse transcription into cDNA, which acted as the sequencing template. Some clones are missing from TCRdb's copy, which holds only in-frame ones; the method was immunoSEQ multiplex PCR. Of some 190,000 clones listed, approximately 72% were seen once; the top ten hold approximately 1.2%. As for this clone: Its cognate antigen is unknown.

Specified treatment: oral pan-JAK inhibitor, 5-10 mg twice daily. The material was CD4+ T cells sorted from blood, obtained between weeks 43 and 45, from a patient treated with tofacitinib. This receptor was identified in a human donor with alopecia areata.

CDR3 in DNA: TGTGCCAGCAGTTTAGTACAGGGGGCTAACGGCTACACCTTC. Translating gives CASSLVQGANGYTF. The chain uses TRBV6-5 and TRBJ1-2, with 9 bases matching TRBD1. Unmatched junction bases numbered 8, after V lost 4 bases and J lost 8 bases. The CDR3 covers 14 residues. Per germline, CDR1 MNHEY and CDR2 SVGAGI.